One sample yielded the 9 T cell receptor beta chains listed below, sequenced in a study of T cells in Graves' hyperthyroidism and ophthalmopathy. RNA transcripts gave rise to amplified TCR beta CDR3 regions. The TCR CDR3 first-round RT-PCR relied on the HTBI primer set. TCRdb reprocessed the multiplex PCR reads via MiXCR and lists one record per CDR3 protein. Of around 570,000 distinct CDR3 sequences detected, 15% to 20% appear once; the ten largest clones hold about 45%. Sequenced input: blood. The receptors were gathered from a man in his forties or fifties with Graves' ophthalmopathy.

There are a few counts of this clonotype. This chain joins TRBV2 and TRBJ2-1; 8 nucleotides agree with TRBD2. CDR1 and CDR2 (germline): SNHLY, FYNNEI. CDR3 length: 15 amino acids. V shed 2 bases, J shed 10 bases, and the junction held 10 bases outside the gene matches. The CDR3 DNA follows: TGTGCCAGCAGTGAAAGTGGACTAGCTGCGAGCGAGCAGTTCTTC. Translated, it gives CASSESGLAASEQFF.

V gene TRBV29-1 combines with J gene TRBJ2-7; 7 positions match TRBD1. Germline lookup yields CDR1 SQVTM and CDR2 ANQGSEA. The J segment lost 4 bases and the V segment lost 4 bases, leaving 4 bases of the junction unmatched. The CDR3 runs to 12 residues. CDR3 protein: CSVGQGFYEQYF. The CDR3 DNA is TGCAGCGTTGGACAGGGTTTTTACGAGCAGTACTTC.

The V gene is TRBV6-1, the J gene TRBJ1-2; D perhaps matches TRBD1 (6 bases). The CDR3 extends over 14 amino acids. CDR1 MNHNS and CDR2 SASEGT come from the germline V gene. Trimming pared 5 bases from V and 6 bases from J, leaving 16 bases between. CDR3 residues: CASSSNNRGDGYTF. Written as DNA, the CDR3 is TGTGCCAGCAGTTCGAATAATAGGGGGGATGGCTACACCTTC.

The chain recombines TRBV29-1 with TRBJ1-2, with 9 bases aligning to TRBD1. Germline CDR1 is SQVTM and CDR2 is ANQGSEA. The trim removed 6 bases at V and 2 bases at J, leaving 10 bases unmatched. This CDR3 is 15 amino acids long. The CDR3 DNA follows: TGCAGCGTCCCACGGGACAGGGAGGAGAACTATGGCTACACCTTC. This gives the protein CSVPRDREENYGYTF.

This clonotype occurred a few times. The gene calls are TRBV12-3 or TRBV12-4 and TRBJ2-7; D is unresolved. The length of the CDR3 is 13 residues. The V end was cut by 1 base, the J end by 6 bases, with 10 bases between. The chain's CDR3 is CASSLDLRSEQYF. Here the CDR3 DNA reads TGTGCCAGCAGTTTAGATCTTAGGTCCGAGCAGTACTTC.

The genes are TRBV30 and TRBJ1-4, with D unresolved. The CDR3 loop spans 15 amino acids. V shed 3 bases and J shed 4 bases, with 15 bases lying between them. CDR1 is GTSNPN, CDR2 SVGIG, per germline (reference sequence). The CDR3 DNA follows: TGTGCCTGGAGCGCCCACCGGGTCATTAATGAAAAACTGTTTTTT. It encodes CAWSAHRVINEKLFF.

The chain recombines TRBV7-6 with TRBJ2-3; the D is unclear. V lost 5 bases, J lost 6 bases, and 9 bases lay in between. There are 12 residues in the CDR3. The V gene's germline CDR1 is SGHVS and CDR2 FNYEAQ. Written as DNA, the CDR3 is TGTGCCAGCAGCGCAAGTCCGGATACGCAGTATTTT. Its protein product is CASSASPDTQYF.

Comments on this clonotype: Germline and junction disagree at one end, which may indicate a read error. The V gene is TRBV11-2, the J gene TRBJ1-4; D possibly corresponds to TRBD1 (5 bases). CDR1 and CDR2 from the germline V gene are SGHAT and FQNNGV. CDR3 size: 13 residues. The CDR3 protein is CASSTGTIEKLFF. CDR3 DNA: TGTGCCAGCAGCACGGGGACTATTGAAAAACTGTTTTTT.

CDR3 sequence reads: CASSLGRGTGEQFF. The CDR3 nucleotides read TGTGCCAGCAGCTTAGGCAGGGGCACCGGGGAGCAGTTCTTC. This chain links TRBV11-2 with TRBJ2-1; D possibly corresponds to TRBD1 (6 bases). CDR3 size: 14 residues. V lost 1 base and J 10 bases, leaving 14 bases between the germline ends. CDR1 is SGHAT, CDR2 FQNNGV, per germline.